The 17 T cell receptor beta chains below come from one sample, sequenced in a study of T-cell memory formation after mild COVID-19. Using its own MiXCR run on the 5' RACE reads, TCRdb lists one record per CDR3 protein. In the table there are approximately 560,000 distinct CDR3 sequences, around 15% of which are singletons. Sample: PBMCs or a T cell subset sorted from them (not recorded which). These receptors originate from an adult woman who had mild COVID-19 (a few samples of this study predate the infection). Cell type and time point are not known.

V and J are TRBV30 and TRBJ1-4; 9 nucleotides agree with TRBD1. This CDR3 region has 12 residues. V lost 5 bases and J lost 8; bases outside the gene matches: 3. Germline V CDR1 and CDR2: GTSNPN, SVGIG (reference sequence). This CDR3 is CAWDRGKEKLFF. The DNA for the CDR3 is TGTGCCTGGGACAGGGGGAAAGAAAAACTGTTTTTT.

This chain links TRBV12-3 or TRBV12-4 with TRBJ1-4, with D possibly matching TRBD1 (6 bases). V lost 5 bases and J 6 bases, leaving 19 bases between the germline ends. The CDR3 is made up of 16 amino acids. The CDR3 spells CASSPRSHQGHEKLFF. The CDR3 region has the DNA TGTGCCAGCAGTCCTCGGAGTCACCAGGGGCATGAAAAACTGTTTTTT.

The chain combines TRBV7-3 with TRBJ1-1; D is uncertain. Germline CDR1 and CDR2: SGHTA and FQGTGA. The CDR3 totals 15 residues. Trimming took 0 bases from V and 3 from J, leaving 11 bases between them. CDR3 DNA sequence: TGTGCCAGCAGCTTAACAACCTCGGAGGACACTGAAGCTTTCTTT. Protein: CASSLTTSEDTEAFF.

The chain couples TRBV5-4 to TRBJ2-3, with unresolved D. V shed 4 bases and J shed 5 bases, with 11 bases lying between them. From germline, CDR1 is SGHNT and CDR2 YYREEE (reference sequence). The length of the CDR3 is 13 residues. DNA of the CDR3: TGTGCCAGCAGCCCCCAGGAATTAGATACGCAGTATTTT. Translation: CASSPQELDTQYF. The entire variable domain, with the rest obtained from reference TRBV5-4 and TRBJ2-3, is as follows: ETGVTQSPTHLIKTRGQQVTLRCSSQSGHNTVSWYQQALGQGPQFIFQYYREEENGRGNFPPRFSGLQFPNYSSELNVNALELDDSALYLCASSPQELDTQYFGPGTRLTVL.

This clonotype showed up many times. The chain is built from TRBV24-1 and TRBJ2-1; D possibly uses TRBD1 or TRBD2 (5 bases each). This CDR3 is 14 amino acids long. Germline CDR1 KGHDR, CDR2 SFDVKD. The V and J ends lost 4 bases and 6 bases respectively, with 12 bases between them. CDR3 loop: CATSDLGRINEQFF. The CDR3 bases are TGTGCCACCAGTGACCTGGGACGGATCAATGAGCAGTTCTTC.

A few counts support this clonotype. V and J are TRBV4-1 and TRBJ1-2; D unresolved. CDR1 and CDR2 (germline): MGHRA, YSYEKL. This CDR3 is 14 amino acids long. Between the trimmed V and J ends, which lost 3 bases and 2 bases, there was a span of 10 bases. The CDR3 loop reads CASSHYPQNYGYTF. CDR3 coding DNA: TGCGCCAGCAGCCATTACCCGCAGAACTATGGCTACACCTTC.

This chain links TRBV5-1 with TRBJ2-3; TRBD1 might be the D (5 bases). From germline, CDR1 is SGHRS and CDR2 YFSETQ. This CDR3 has 18 amino acids. The ends were cut back, 4 bases at V and 1 base at J, with 22 bases in the middle. The CDR3 bases are TGCGCCAGCAGCCTCCAAAACACTCAGGGCCGTGGCACAGATACGCAGTATTTT. Protein: CASSLQNTQGRGTDTQYF.

This clonotype was recorded a few times. The V gene is TRBV30, the J gene TRBJ1-1; unclear D gene. The V end lost 0 bases, the J end lost 3 bases, and 8 bases lay between the germline ends. This CDR3 contains 13 residues. Germline V CDR1 and CDR2: GTSNPN, SVGIG (reference sequence). The CDR3 nucleotides read TGTGCCTGGAGTGTACAAGGTGACACTGAAGCTTTCTTT. It is translated as CAWSVQGDTEAFF.

The chain carries TRBV7-3 and TRBJ2-1; tentatively, D is TRBD2 (6 bases). V gave up 5 bases and J gave up 2 bases, with 16 bases separating them. CDR1 SGHTA and CDR2 FQGTGA come from the germline V gene. The CDR3 length is 16 residues. CDR3 sequence reads: CASSQAGTSTYNEQFF. The CDR3 DNA reads TGTGCCAGCAGCCAAGCCGGGACTTCTACCTACAATGAGCAGTTCTTC.

This chain uses TRBV5-8 with TRBJ1-1; no reliable D call. The CDR3 length is 14 residues. Trimming shortened V by 1 base and J by 8 bases, and 15 bases separated the two germline ends. Germline lookup yields CDR1 SGHTS and CDR2 YDEGEE. The CDR3 sequence: CASSLWPVVVEAFF. As DNA, the CDR3 is TGTGCCAGCAGCTTGTGGCCTGTCGTGGTGGAAGCTTTCTTT.

The rearrangement joins TRBV27 to TRBJ2-6; D is perhaps TRBD2 (5 bases). Per the germline V gene, CDR1 is MNHEY and CDR2 is SMNVEV (reference sequence). Trimming left V 5 bases short and J 8 bases short, with 13 bases between. The CDR3 spans 14 residues. The CDR3 region is CASSGWEPTNVLTF. The DNA for the CDR3 is TGTGCCAGCAGTGGGTGGGAGCCCACCAACGTCCTGACTTTC.

This clonotype has only a few counts. The rearrangement joins TRBV29-1 to TRBJ1-1, with D perhaps matching TRBD1 (6 bases). V gave up 4 bases and J gave up 4 bases, with 19 bases separating them. Germline CDR1 SQVTM, CDR2 ANQGSEA. This CDR3 is 15 amino acids long. CDR3 protein: CSVGGQSKGSTEAFF. The CDR3 coding sequence is TGCAGCGTTGGGGGACAAAGTAAAGGGAGCACTGAAGCTTTCTTT.

The genes are TRBV20-1 and TRBJ2-3; D remains ambiguous. This CDR3 is built from 10 residues. Germline CDR1 and CDR2: DFQATT and SNEGSKA (reference sequence). CDR3 protein: CGGLADTQYF. CDR3 bases: TGCGGCGGCCTCGCGGATACGCAGTATTTT.

Only a few counts were recorded for this clonotype. The V gene is TRBV2, the J gene TRBJ1-5; tentative D call: TRBD1 (6 bases). Germline loops: CDR1 SNHLY, CDR2 FYNNEI. Trimming removed 7 bases from V and 6 bases from J, with 13 bases in between. This CDR3 comprises 13 residues. CDR3 in amino acids: CASKGDFSQPQHF. The CDR3 nucleotides are TGTGCCAGCAAGGGGGATTTTAGTCAGCCCCAGCATTTT.

This clonotype came up once. The chain links TRBV9 to TRBJ2-4, with D perhaps matching TRBD1 (7 bases). Germline CDR1 and CDR2: SGDLS and YYNGEE. Deletions cut 4 bases from V and 13 bases from J, with 18 bases between. This CDR3 is 13 amino acids long. The CDR3 coding sequence is TGTGCCAGCAGCTGGGACTCCGGGACAGCGCAGTACTTC. This codes for CASSWDSGTAQYF. The full variable domain, completed using reference TRBV9 and TRBJ2-4, is DSGVTQTPKHLITATGQRVTLRCSPRSGDLSVYWYQQSLDQGLQFLIQYYNGEERAKGNILERFSAQQFPDLHSELNLSSLELGDSALYFCASSWDSGTAQYFGAGTRLSVL.

This clonotype was seen a few times. This chain links TRBV7-2 with TRBJ2-3; possible D gene TRBD1, 6 bases. V shed 4 bases and J shed 4 bases, with 9 bases lying between them. This CDR3 contains 13 residues. The V gene's germline CDR1 is SGHTA and CDR2 FQGNSA. The CDR3, as DNA: TGTGCCAGCAGCTCAGGGGCCGCAGATACGCAGTATTTT. Its translation: CASSSGAADTQYF.

V is TRBV5-3 and J is TRBJ1-5, with D unresolved. TRBV5-3 is an open reading frame whose function is uncertain. Trimming pared 3 bases from V and 4 bases from J, leaving 5 bases between. This CDR3 is built from 12 residues. The CDR3 DNA is TGTGCCAGAAGCTGCCCAAATCAGCCCCAGCATTTT. Its protein is CARSCPNQPQHF.